This entry is about one T cell receptor beta chain. Its specificity is unknown. The repertoire was sequenced with immunoSEQ multiplex PCR; TCRdb's copy has only in-frame clones and lacks some. The sample includes roughly 86,000 clones, roughly 85% of them seen just once. The data belong to a study of identifying expanded T cells in peripheral blood. Study outcomes and limitations: Two-week clone count variance significantly increased as total template count grew. Technical replicates showed roughly 1.2 changed clones; two weeks about 16.4; four weeks 19.

The germline V gene has CDR1 SGHRS and CDR2 YFSETQ. The CDR3 is 15 residues long. V lost 1 base, J lost 3 bases, and 14 bases lay in between. During the collection period, no donor immune events like infections were recorded. Source material: blood. This TCR came from a person aged 18 to 75 in good health. This chain uses TRBV5-1 with TRBJ2-7; TRBD1 is a possible D gene (5 bases). CDR3 protein: CASSLTGQPSYEQYF. In nucleotides, the CDR3 is TGCGCCAGCAGCTTGACAGGACAACCCAGCTACGAGCAGTACTTC. Based on the CDR3 plus reference TRBV5-1 and TRBJ2-7, the full variable domain is KAGVTQTPRYLIKTRGQQVTLSCSPISGHRSVSWYQQTPGQGLQFLFEYFSETQRNKGNFPGRFSGRQFSNSRSEMNVSTLELGDSALYLCASSLTGQPSYEQYFGPGTRLTVT.